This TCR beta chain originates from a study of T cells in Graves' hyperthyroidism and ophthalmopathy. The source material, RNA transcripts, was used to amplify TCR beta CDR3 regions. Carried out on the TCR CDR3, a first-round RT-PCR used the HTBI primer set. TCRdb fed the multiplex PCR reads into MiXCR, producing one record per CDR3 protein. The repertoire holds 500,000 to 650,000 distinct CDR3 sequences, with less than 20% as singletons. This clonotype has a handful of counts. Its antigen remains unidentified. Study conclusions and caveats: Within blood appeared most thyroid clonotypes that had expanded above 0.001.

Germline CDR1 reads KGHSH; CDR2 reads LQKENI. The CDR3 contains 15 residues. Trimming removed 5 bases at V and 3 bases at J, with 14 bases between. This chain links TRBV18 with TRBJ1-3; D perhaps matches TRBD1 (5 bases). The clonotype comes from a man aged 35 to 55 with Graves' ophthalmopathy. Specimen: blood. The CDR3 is CASSREQGLGNTIYF. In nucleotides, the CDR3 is TGTGCCAGCTCAAGAGAGCAGGGACTTGGAAACACCATATATTTT.